Shown below are 27 T cell receptor beta chains from a single sample sequenced in a study of cytotoxic CD8 clonotypes in ibrutinib-treated CLL. Sequenced by immunoSEQ multiplex PCR; TCRdb stores in-frame clones only, minus some. The sample has around 50,000 clones; approximately 52% are singletons. The sample in question was PBMCs, obtained after 24 months of ibrutinib treatment. These receptors all stem from a human donor with chronic lymphocytic leukemia.

The chain uses TRBV11-2 and TRBJ2-7; D is unresolved. Trimming took off 3 bases at V and 1 base at J, with 7 bases between the two ends. The germline gives CDR1 SGHAT, CDR2 FQNNGV. CDR3 size: 13 residues. The chain's CDR3 is CASSFGVSYEQYV. The DNA of the CDR3 is TGTGCCAGCAGCTTCGGTGTGTCCTACGAGCAGTACGTC.

This sequence joins TRBV2 and TRBJ2-3, with D possibly matching TRBD2 (6 bases). CDR1 and CDR2 (germline): SNHLY, FYNNEI. The V end lost 5 bases, the J end lost 1 base, and 13 bases lay between the germline ends. The CDR3 covers 15 residues. The CDR3 bases are TGTGCCAGCAGTCTACGGGGGTGGGGCACAGATACGCAGTATTTT. It yields the protein CASSLRGWGTDTQYF.

The rearrangement joins TRBV18 to TRBJ2-5; the D is unclear. V was trimmed by 2 bases and J by 2 bases, leaving 6 bases between them. The germline V gene has CDR1 KGHSH and CDR2 LQKENI. CDR3 length: 13 amino acids. This chain's CDR3 is CASSPLQQETQYF. The CDR3 DNA follows: TGTGCCAGCTCACCATTACAGCAAGAGACCCAGTACTTC.

CDR3 protein: CASRNGTGNAYGYTF. The CDR3 DNA sequence: TGTGCCAGCAGAAATGGGACAGGGAATGCCTATGGCTACACCTTC. The chain couples TRBV4-2 to TRBJ1-2; TRBD1 matches 9 bases. The CDR3 sequence is 15 residues long. Losses at the gene ends were 6 bases for V and 4 bases for J; bases not matched to a gene: 9. Germline V CDR1 and CDR2: LGHNA, YNFKEQ.

In this sample, this clone turned up many times. The sample has other DNA sequences that encode this CDR3 too. This chain joins TRBV13 and TRBJ2-4, with 9 bases aligning to TRBD2. The germline gives CDR1 PRHDT, CDR2 FYEKMQ (reference sequence). This CDR3 region has 13 residues. V lost 5 bases and J lost 9; bases outside the gene matches: 5. The chain's CDR3 is CASSRVREGIQYF. CDR3 nucleotide sequence: TGTGCCAGCAGCCGAGTGCGGGAGGGCATTCAGTACTTC. Full variable domain (rest looked up from reference TRBV13 and TRBJ2-4): AAGVIQSPRHLIKEKRETATLKCYPIPRHDTVYWYQQGPGQDPQFLISFYEKMQSDKGSIPDRFSAQQFSDYHSELNMSSLELGDSALYFCASSRVREGIQYFGAGTRLSVL.

V is TRBV6-1 and J is TRBJ2-7, with D unclear. The V gene's germline CDR1 is MNHNS and CDR2 SASEGT. The CDR3 has 17 residues. Deletions cut 4 bases from V and 3 bases from J, with 22 bases between. Here the CDR3 DNA reads TGTGCCAGCAGTGTTCGAGGAGCCGCCAATTGGAACTACGAGCAGTACGTC. Its translation is CASSVRGAANWNYEQYV.

The CDR3 region has the DNA TGCAGCGGGGGACTTCAAGAGACCCAGTACTTC. This gives the protein CSGGLQETQYF. The chain uses TRBV29-1 and TRBJ2-5; a possible D gene is TRBD2 (6 bases). The CDR3 has 11 amino acids. Germline V lookup: CDR1 SQVTM, CDR2 ANQGSEA. The V and J ends lost 7 bases and 2 bases respectively, with 8 bases between them.

This clone was seen only once. The genes are TRBV19 and TRBJ1-2; weak D call: TRBD1 (6 bases). Germline lookup yields CDR1 LNHDA and CDR2 SQIVND (reference sequence). The germline V and J ends were trimmed by 6 bases and 8 bases, with 13 bases remaining between them. This CDR3 region has 12 residues. The CDR3 DNA reads TGTGCCAGTAGCCCAGGGGAAATGGGCTACACCTTC. It yields the protein CASSPGEMGYTF.

The V gene is TRBV6-1, the J gene TRBJ2-6; no firm D call. The CDR3 runs 12 residues. V was trimmed by 7 bases and J by 2 bases, leaving 3 bases between them. Germline CDR1 reads MNHNS; CDR2 reads SASEGT. The CDR3 region is CASNPGANVLTF. The CDR3 DNA sequence: TGTGCCAGCAACCCTGGGGCCAACGTCCTGACTTTC.

The chain combines TRBV10-3 with TRBJ1-2; D remains unclear. V was clipped by 3 bases and J by 2 bases, with 16 bases between them. This CDR3 region has 16 residues. Germline V gene sequence: CDR1 ENHRY, CDR2 SYGVKD. The CDR3: CAISDQAHGRNYGYTF. Here the CDR3 DNA reads TGTGCCATCAGTGACCAGGCCCACGGTCGGAACTATGGCTACACCTTC.

The chain employs TRBV2 and TRBJ1-5; possible D gene TRBD1, 6 bases. The V gene's germline CDR1 is SNHLY and CDR2 FYNNEI. Between the trimmed V and J ends, which lost 6 bases and 6 bases, there was a span of 12 bases. The CDR3 runs 13 residues. The CDR3 DNA reads as TGTGCCAGCAGGGTGGGGGGCGCTCAGCCCCAGCATTTT. The encoded protein is CASRVGGAQPQHF.

This clone was counted at least ten times. This chain connects TRBV28 to TRBJ2-7; no reliable D call. This CDR3 region has 14 residues. Germline V gives CDR1 MDHEN, CDR2 SYDVKM. V was pared by 6 bases and J by 0 bases, with 12 bases between. CDR3: CASSTFTVSYEQYV. The CDR3 DNA follows: TGTGCCAGCAGCACATTCACGGTCTCCTACGAGCAGTACGTC.

The chain is built from TRBV10-3 and TRBJ2-3; D not certain. The CDR3 has 14 amino acids. The V and J ends lost 3 bases and 1 base respectively, with 8 bases between them. CDR1 is ENHRY, CDR2 SYGVKD, per germline. The CDR3: CAISENSGTDTQYF. The CDR3 DNA reads TGTGCCATCAGTGAAAACTCTGGCACAGATACGCAGTATTTT.

Concerning this clone: One end of the junction is discordant with germline, which a read error may explain. The chain employs TRBV14 and TRBJ1-1, with D unclear. This CDR3 is built from 12 residues. CDR1 and CDR2 (germline): SGHDN, FVKESK. CDR3 region: CASSQEVGPSVF. The CDR3 nucleotides are TGTGCCAGCAGCCAAGAGGTCGGTCCGTCCGTCTTT.

This chain uses TRBV6-5 with TRBJ2-1, with 11 bases that match TRBD2. Germline CDR1 reads MNHEY; CDR2 reads SVGAGI. V shed 8 bases, J shed 8 bases, and the junction held 8 bases outside the gene matches. This CDR3 region has 14 residues. The CDR3 loop reads CASAIAGGPHEQFF. The CDR3 nucleotides are TGTGCCAGCGCTATAGCGGGAGGGCCACATGAGCAGTTCTTC.

This clone came up once. The gene calls are TRBV7-9 and TRBJ2-7; weak D call: TRBD1 (6 bases). CDR3 length: 15 amino acids. The germline V gene encodes CDR1 SEHNR and CDR2 FQNEAQ (reference sequence). The V end was cut by 6 bases, the J end by 3 bases, with 18 bases between. The CDR3 nucleotides are TGTGCCAGCAGTATCGACAGGCTGGGGTTCTACGAGCAGTACGTC. This translates into CASSIDRLGFYEQYV.

The chain is built from TRBV7-7 and TRBJ2-3, with D uncertain. The length of the CDR3 is 14 residues. Trimming left V 5 bases short and J 0 bases short, with 9 bases between. The germline CDR1 and CDR2 sequences are SSHAT and FNYEAQ (reference sequence). As DNA, the CDR3 is TGTGCCAGCAGCCCCGGTGGTAGCACAGATACGCAGTATTTT. This gives the protein CASSPGGSTDTQYF.

The genes are TRBV5-4 and TRBJ1-6; 10 bases align to TRBD1. Germline CDR1 is SGHNT and CDR2 is YYREEE (reference sequence). The CDR3 consists of 16 residues. With 4 bases clipped from V and 5 bases from J, the junction kept 6 bases outside the gene matches. The CDR3 loop reads CASSTRDRGHNSPLHF. CDR3 coding DNA: TGTGCCAGCAGCACCCGGGACAGGGGACATAATTCACCCCTCCACTTT.

As concerns this clone: Distinct nucleotide sequences in the sample also encode this CDR3. The rearrangement uses TRBV6-1 and TRBJ1-2; D unclear. Germline-derived CDR1 and CDR2 are MNHNS and SASEGT. This CDR3 has 13 residues. Trimming cost V 6 bases and J 1 base, with 9 bases left between them. The CDR3 is CASRPWGNYGYTF. The CDR3 nucleotides read TGTGCCAGCAGGCCATGGGGTAACTATGGCTACACCTTC.

The V gene is TRBV6-1, the J gene TRBJ1-1; no reliable D call. V was trimmed by 4 bases and J by 1 base, leaving 10 bases between them. The germline gives CDR1 MNHNS, CDR2 SASEGT. CDR3 length: 14 residues. Written as DNA, the CDR3 is TGTGCCAGCAGTGTTACAAGGACGAACACTGAAGCTTTCTTT. Translated: CASSVTRTNTEAFF.

The rearrangement joins TRBV6-6 to TRBJ1-5; no firm D call. The ends were cut back, 0 bases at V and 6 bases at J, with 12 bases in the middle. Germline CDR1 MNHNY, CDR2 SVGAGI (reference sequence). This CDR3 is 15 amino acids long. The CDR3 DNA follows: TGTGCCAGCAGTTACTCGATATCCGGGCGTCAGCCCCAGCATTTT. This codes for CASSYSISGRQPQHF.

The chain couples TRBV5-1 to TRBJ2-3; TRBD2 matches at 10 bases. From germline, CDR1 is SGHRS and CDR2 YFSETQ. The CDR3 is made up of 15 amino acids. The V gene end was trimmed by 2 bases and the J gene end by 6 bases; junction bases not matched to a gene: 6. Here the CDR3 DNA reads TGCGCCAGCAGCTTAAGCGGGGGGGCAGTGGATACGCAGTATTTT. It specifies CASSLSGGAVDTQYF.

The CDR3 loop reads CASSPRQGKSSGNTIYF. The CDR3 region has the DNA TGTGCCAGCAGTCCCCGACAGGGGAAGAGCTCTGGAAACACCATATATTTT. The chain employs TRBV27 and TRBJ1-3; 8 nucleotides match TRBD1. The CDR3 consists of 17 residues. Germline V CDR1 and CDR2: MNHEY, SMNVEV (reference sequence). J lost 0 bases, V lost 5 bases, and 9 bases had no gene match.

The chain couples TRBV5-1 to TRBJ2-1; no definite D call. CDR1 is SGHRS and CDR2 is YFSETQ in the germline V gene. The V end was cut by 0 bases, the J end by 0 bases, with 16 bases between. CDR3 length: 18 residues. CDR3 sequence: CASSLVRHGPSSYNEQFF. The CDR3 nucleotides read TGCGCCAGCAGCTTGGTTCGCCACGGACCTTCCTCCTACAATGAGCAGTTCTTC.

The chain has TRBV5-1 and TRBJ2-1; 11 nucleotides agree with TRBD2. The germline gives CDR1 SGHRS, CDR2 YFSETQ. There are 15 residues in the CDR3. Trimming removed 7 bases from V and 8 bases from J; junction bases left unmatched: 11. The DNA for the CDR3 is TGCGCCAGCCGGCTAGAACTAGCGGGAGTGGATGAGCAGTTCTTC. Translation gives CASRLELAGVDEQFF.

The chain recombines TRBV28 with TRBJ2-1; D gene unclear. This CDR3 contains 16 residues. Germline CDR1 and CDR2: MDHEN and SYDVKM. V lost 3 bases and J lost 5, with 17 bases in between. CDR3 DNA sequence: TGTGCCAGCAGTTTGAAAATTGGTTTCCAAGACAATGAGCAGTTCTTC. Translation: CASSLKIGFQDNEQFF.

This clone was recorded at least ten times. The rearrangement joins TRBV6-5 to TRBJ2-7; D is ambiguous. This CDR3 comprises 15 residues. Trimming stripped 0 bases from V and 5 bases from J, with 14 bases between. Per germline, CDR1 MNHEY and CDR2 SVGAGI. Here the CDR3 reads CASSYSHGLWDEQYF. The CDR3 coding sequence is TGTGCCAGCAGTTACTCGCACGGGCTCTGGGACGAGCAGTACTTC.